The 20 T cell receptor beta chains below come from one sample, sequenced in a study of blood T cell repertoires in COVID-19. The method was immunoSEQ multiplex PCR; TCRdb's version includes in-frame clones alone and lacks a portion of them. The data hold roughly 120,000 clones, with less than 85% observed a single time. Sequenced: peripheral blood. These receptors originate from a woman older than 75 with acute or convalescent COVID-19.

The V call is TRBV21-1, the J call TRBJ1-1; the table's D call of TRBD1 was not tested on the DNA. TRBV21-1 is marked as a pseudogene. The CDR3 covers 16 residues. This CDR3 is CASSKGNLDKNTEAFF. The CDR3, as DNA: TGTGCCAGCAGCAAAGGAAACCTCGACAAGAACACTGAAGCTTTCTTT.

This chain connects TRBV11-1 to TRBJ1-4; a weak D match, TRBD1 (5 bases). The CDR3 runs to 16 residues. With 2 bases removed from V and 0 bases from J, the gap between germline ends came to 10 bases. Per the germline V gene, CDR1 is SGHAT and CDR2 is FQDESV (reference sequence). CDR3 coding DNA: TGTGCCAGCAGCTTAACCCAACAGGCAACTAATGAAAAACTGTTTTTT. Translating it yields CASSLTQQATNEKLFF.

J is TRBJ1-4 and V is TRBV28; TRBD1 aligns across 7 bases. The CDR3 runs 15 residues. The V gene's germline CDR1 is MDHEN and CDR2 SYDVKM. After removal of 8 bases from V and 7 bases from J, the junction contained 13 bases not matched to a gene. The CDR3 is CASGGTAYKGEKLFF. In nucleotides, the CDR3 is TGTGCCAGCGGCGGGACAGCCTACAAAGGTGAAAAACTGTTTTTT.

The chain is built from TRBV24-1 and TRBJ2-1, with 12 nucleotides matching TRBD2. V lost 8 bases, J lost 6 bases, and 1 base stayed unmatched. Germline assignment: CDR1 KGHDR and CDR2 SFDVKD. The CDR3 runs 13 residues. This CDR3 is CATTSGRANEQFF. As DNA, the CDR3 is TGTGCCACCACTAGCGGGAGGGCCAATGAGCAGTTCTTC.

The chain joins TRBV7-2 to TRBJ2-1, with TRBD1 as a possible D gene (5 bases). There are 11 residues in the CDR3. The germline V gene encodes CDR1 SGHTA and CDR2 FQGNSA. Trimming left V 5 bases short and J 12 bases short, with 11 bases between. As DNA, the CDR3 is TGTGCCAGCAGCATGGGGCGTCTGCAGTTCTTC. Protein sequence: CASSMGRLQFF.

The genes are TRBV10-2 and TRBJ1-1; D remains unclear. CDR1 WSHSY and CDR2 SAAADI come from the germline V gene. The V end lost 0 bases, the J end lost 4 bases, and 12 bases lay between the germline ends. The CDR3 is made up of 15 amino acids. This CDR3 reads CASSESAGLRTEAFF. The DNA for the CDR3 is TGCGCCAGCAGTGAGTCGGCGGGGTTGCGCACTGAAGCTTTCTTT.

V and J are TRBV5-1 and TRBJ2-1, with TRBD1 identical over 8 bases. Germline V lookup: CDR1 SGHRS, CDR2 YFSETQ. V shed 4 bases, J shed 8 bases, and the junction held 11 bases outside the gene matches. CDR3 length: 15 residues. CDR3 protein: CASSLDGQGFDEQFF. CDR3 sequence (DNA): TGCGCCAGCAGCCTAGATGGACAGGGTTTCGATGAGCAGTTCTTC.

The chain couples TRBV5-1 to TRBJ2-5; tentative D call: TRBD2 (6 bases). Trimming cost V 0 bases and J 3 bases, with 9 bases left between them. This CDR3 spans 14 amino acids. The germline gives CDR1 SGHRS, CDR2 YFSETQ. The CDR3 loop reads CASSLDGGEETQYF. For the CDR3, the DNA is TGCGCCAGCAGCTTGGACGGGGGAGAAGAGACCCAGTACTTC.

This clone was seen only once. This chain uses TRBV7-2 with TRBJ2-5, with 7 bases lining up with TRBD2. The trim removed 1 base at V and 5 bases at J, leaving 4 bases unmatched. CDR1 SGHTA and CDR2 FQGNSA come from the germline V gene. The CDR3 runs to 14 residues. CDR3 DNA sequence: TGTGCCAGCAGCTTAGAGGCGGGAGTTGAGACCCAGTACTTC. This translates into CASSLEAGVETQYF.

This clone showed up just once. The rearrangement joins TRBV19 to TRBJ1-1, with TRBD1 as a possible D gene (6 bases). Germline values: CDR1 LNHDA, CDR2 SQIVND (reference sequence). This CDR3 comprises 14 residues. Trimming left V 7 bases short and J 1 base short, with 13 bases between. The CDR3 region has the DNA TGTGCCAGTACTATGGACAGCCCGAACACTGAAGCTTTCTTT. As protein: CASTMDSPNTEAFF.

The chain combines TRBV6-6 with TRBJ1-6; 9 bases map to TRBD1. CDR1 is MNHNY and CDR2 is SVGAGI in the germline V gene (reference sequence). V lost 11 bases to trimming and J lost 8 bases; unmatched junction nucleotides: 10. The CDR3 is made up of 14 amino acids. CDR3 sequence reads: CAAQDTGGYSPLHF. CDR3 nucleotide sequence: TGTGCCGCCCAAGACACAGGGGGCTATTCACCCCTCCACTTT.

The chain recombines TRBV6-6 with TRBJ1-2; possible D gene TRBD1, 6 bases. The ends were cut back, 2 bases at V and 4 bases at J, with 17 bases in the middle. Germline V gene sequence: CDR1 MNHNY, CDR2 SVGAGI (reference sequence). The CDR3 sequence is 16 residues long. CDR3 bases: TGTGCCAGCAGTTACCTTACAGGGATTGGTGGCTATGGCTACACCTTC. Encoded protein: CASSYLTGIGGYGYTF.

This clone occurred a few times. This sequence joins TRBV3-1 (or the pseudogene TRBV3-2) and TRBJ1-1, with 8 bases that match TRBD1. V was clipped by 1 base and J by 0 bases; unmatched bases: 7. The CDR3 totals 17 residues. Germline V CDR1 and CDR2: LGHDT, YNNKEL (reference sequence). The DNA of the CDR3 is TGTGCCAGCAGCCAAGGCCTCCAGGGGGCCGTGAACACTGAAGCTTTCTTT. It specifies CASSQGLQGAVNTEAFF.

A few counts support this clone. The DNA for the CDR3 is TGCGCCAGCAGCCGAGTACCGGGACAACAAAAAGAGACCCAGTACTTC. This codes for CASSRVPGQQKETQYF. This chain links TRBV5-1 with TRBJ2-5; tentative D call: TRBD1 (6 bases). Germline V gives CDR1 SGHRS, CDR2 YFSETQ. The CDR3 is made up of 16 amino acids. V lost 4 bases and J lost 3, with 19 bases in between.

The chain joins TRBV6-5 to TRBJ2-5; D is perhaps TRBD1 (6 bases). The CDR3 runs to 14 residues. The V gene lost 5 bases and the J gene lost 2 bases, with 12 bases spanning the gap. Germline V gene data show CDR1 as MNHEY and CDR2 as SVGAGI. The CDR3 DNA sequence: TGTGCCAGCAGTCTAACGACAGGACAAGAGACCCAGTACTTC. It yields the protein CASSLTTGQETQYF.

The chain is built from TRBV19 and TRBJ2-2; D uncertain. Germline CDR1 is LNHDA and CDR2 is SQIVND (reference sequence). Trimming pared 7 bases from V and 1 base from J, leaving 16 bases between. CDR3 length: 16 residues. CDR3 amino acids: CASTSRQAGNTGELFF. The CDR3 nucleotides are TGTGCCAGTACCAGTAGACAAGCTGGGAACACCGGGGAGCTGTTTTTT.

V is TRBV18 and J is TRBJ2-5, with D possibly TRBD2 on 5 matching bases. Germline V gives CDR1 KGHSH, CDR2 LQKENI. Trimming pared 3 bases from V and 2 bases from J, leaving 10 bases between. The CDR3 sequence is 14 residues long. CDR3 nucleotides: TGTGCCAGCTCACCCGGGATCGAGCAAGAGACCCAGTACTTC. This codes for CASSPGIEQETQYF.

This clone was picked up a small number of times. The genes are TRBV7-9 and TRBJ1-5, with 11 bases aligning to TRBD1. V lost 4 bases and J lost 5; bases outside the gene matches: 1. The CDR3 loop spans 14 amino acids. Germline CDR1 is SEHNR and CDR2 is FQNEAQ (reference sequence). Here the CDR3 DNA reads TGTGCCAGCAGCTGGGACAGGGGGGATCAGCCCCAGCATTTT. It specifies CASSWDRGDQPQHF.

This clone was seen only a few times. The chain has TRBV30 and TRBJ1-2; possible D gene TRBD1, 6 bases. The CDR3 has 13 amino acids. Germline lookup yields CDR1 GTSNPN and CDR2 SVGIG (reference sequence). V lost 0 bases, J lost 6 bases, and 11 bases lay in between. This chain's CDR3 is CAWSVRRGDGYTF. The CDR3, as DNA: TGTGCCTGGAGTGTACGCAGGGGCGATGGCTACACCTTC.

The gene calls are TRBV6-2 or TRBV6-3 and TRBJ2-5; a possible D gene is TRBD1 (6 bases). The CDR3 is made up of 14 amino acids. V lost 1 base, J lost 5 bases, and 11 bases lay in between. From germline, CDR1 is MNHEY and CDR2 SVGEGT. CDR3 region: CASSYLQGSETQYF. The CDR3 region has the DNA TGTGCCAGCAGTTACTTGCAGGGGTCGGAGACCCAGTACTTC.